The present entry profiles one T cell receptor (beta chain) with its context. V lost 0 bases, J lost 4 bases, and 3 bases stayed unmatched. This CDR3 spans 14 amino acids. In germline, CDR1 is SGHDT, CDR2 YYEEEE. These data come from a study of blood T cell repertoires in COVID-19. Background on the study: Both acute and convalescent COVID-19 samples were obtained from the United States, Italy and Spain.

TCRdb's copy holds only in-frame clones and misses some; the assay was immunoSEQ multiplex PCR. The sample has around 160,000 clones; around 85% are singletons. Sequencing input: peripheral blood. The sequence was obtained from a middle-aged woman with active or convalescent COVID-19. V and J are TRBV5-6 and TRBJ1-1; 7 bases agree with TRBD1. The CDR3 coding sequence is TGTGCCAGCAGCTTGGCAGGGGGAGGCACTGAAGCTTTCTTT. Its protein product is CASSLAGGGTEAFF.